Below, 18 T cell receptor beta chains from the same sample are listed, as sequenced in a study of response to subunit inactivated influenza vaccine. Each CDR3 protein gets one entry after TCRdb re-called the RT-PCR reads with MiXCR. The sample shows fewer than 700,000 distinct CDR3 sequences, over 10% of them seen only once. Here the sequenced sample was PBMCs from blood, taken roughly 47 days after vaccination. Source of these receptors: a man in his fifties who received an inactivated influenza vaccine.

This clonotype was seen repeatedly, ten times or more. V gene TRBV4-3 combines with J gene TRBJ2-1; possibly TRBD1 for D (5 bases). The CDR3 has 16 amino acids. CDR1 and CDR2 (germline): LGHNA, YSLEER. V was clipped by 3 bases and J by 4 bases, with 16 bases between them. The CDR3: CASSQEIQAPYNEQFF. DNA of the CDR3: TGCGCCAGCAGCCAGGAGATACAGGCCCCATACAATGAGCAGTTCTTC.

The chain employs TRBV20-1 and TRBJ2-1; the D gene is possibly TRBD2 (6 bases). Between the trimmed V and J ends, which lost 6 bases and 8 bases, there was a span of 23 bases. The CDR3 has 15 amino acids. The germline V gene has CDR1 DFQATT and CDR2 SNEGSKA (reference sequence). The CDR3: CSAARDFWGGDEQFF. Here the CDR3 DNA reads TGCAGTGCGGCCCGGGACTTTTGGGGCGGAGATGAGCAGTTCTTC.

The chain is built from TRBV5-1 and TRBJ2-3, with D possibly TRBD2 on 6 matching bases. V shed 1 base and J shed 2 bases, with 14 bases lying between them. In germline, CDR1 is SGHRS, CDR2 YFSETQ. CDR3 length equals 16 residues. CDR3: CASSLFGRYDTDTQYF. In nucleotides, the CDR3 is TGCGCCAGCAGCTTGTTTGGGAGGTACGACACAGATACGCAGTATTTT. Combining the CDR3 with reference TRBV5-1 and TRBJ2-3 gives the whole variable domain KAGVTQTPRYLIKTRGQQVTLSCSPISGHRSVSWYQQTPGQGLQFLFEYFSETQRNKGNFPGRFSGRQFSNSRSEMNVSTLELGDSALYLCASSLFGRYDTDTQYFGPGTRLTVL.

The gene calls are TRBV4-2 and TRBJ2-1; 10 nucleotides align to TRBD2. CDR1 and CDR2 (germline): LGHNA, YNFKEQ. The V gene end was trimmed by 2 bases and the J gene end by 10 bases; junction bases not matched to a gene: 14. The CDR3 is made up of 17 amino acids. The CDR3 here is CASSQRDVSGGGNEQFF. CDR3 DNA sequence: TGTGCCAGCAGCCAACGGGATGTCAGCGGGGGGGGGAACGAGCAGTTCTTC.

Ten or more counts support this clonotype. This sequence joins TRBV5-1 and TRBJ2-3; 7 bases agree with TRBD1. V lost 7 bases, J lost 0 bases, and 5 bases stayed unmatched. The germline CDR1 and CDR2 sequences are SGHRS and YFSETQ. The CDR3 is made up of 14 amino acids. The CDR3 protein is CASATGKSTDTQYF. CDR3 sequence (DNA): TGCGCCAGCGCGACAGGGAAGAGCACAGATACGCAGTATTTT.

V gene TRBV4-3 combines with J gene TRBJ2-7, with D possibly being TRBD1 or TRBD2 (5 bases each). Germline V gives CDR1 LGHNA, CDR2 YSLEER. The CDR3 has 12 residues. V shed 4 bases and J shed 7 bases, with 11 bases lying between them. The CDR3 reads CASSRGDFEQYF. CDR3 in DNA: TGCGCCAGCAGCCGAGGGGATTTTGAGCAGTACTTC.

The J gene is TRBJ2-1, the V gene TRBV20-1; no clear D gene. The ends were cut back, 6 bases at V and 0 bases at J, with 12 bases in the middle. This CDR3 has 14 residues. Germline V lookup: CDR1 DFQATT, CDR2 SNEGSKA (reference sequence). This chain's CDR3 is CSATGWSSYNEQFF. For the CDR3, the DNA is TGCAGTGCCACCGGGTGGAGCTCCTACAATGAGCAGTTCTTC.

This clonotype showed up many times. The rearrangement uses TRBV7-9 and TRBJ1-4; TRBD1 matches 8 bases. The germline V gene has CDR1 SEHNR and CDR2 FQNEAQ (reference sequence). CDR3 length: 14 amino acids. Trimming removed 3 bases from V and 6 bases from J; junction bases left unmatched: 3. The CDR3 region is CASSFRGQDEKLFF. The CDR3 nucleotides read TGTGCCAGCAGCTTCAGGGGGCAGGATGAAAAACTGTTTTTT.

The chain couples TRBV7-2 to TRBJ2-1; TRBD2 agrees at 9 bases. The germline V gene has CDR1 SGHTA and CDR2 FQGNSA. The CDR3 is 15 residues long. The V segment lost 5 bases and the J segment 7 bases; nucleotides outside the gene matches: 9. The CDR3, as DNA: TGTGCCAGCAGCCCCCGTAGCGGGGGAAGGAATGAGCAGTTCTTC. It yields the protein CASSPRSGGRNEQFF.

This clonotype was counted a few times. V and J are TRBV20-1 and TRBJ2-7; 7 nucleotides agree with TRBD2. The CDR3 consists of 16 residues. Losses at the gene ends were 3 bases for V and 6 bases for J; bases not matched to a gene: 17. Per the germline V gene, CDR1 is DFQATT and CDR2 is SNEGSKA (reference sequence). CDR3 DNA: TGCAGTGCTAGCCCGGGACTACGGGGGGAACGGGGCGAGCAGTACTTC. As protein: CSASPGLRGERGEQYF.

This clonotype was observed at least ten times. The chain uses TRBV4-2 and TRBJ2-7; 10 positions match TRBD2. J gave up 0 bases and V 1 base, and 9 bases lay outside the gene matches. Per the germline V gene, CDR1 is LGHNA and CDR2 is YNFKEQ. This CDR3 comprises 18 residues. The CDR3 sequence: CASSQGASGSGVSYEQYF. DNA for the CDR3: TGTGCCAGCAGCCAAGGGGCTAGCGGGAGTGGGGTCTCCTACGAGCAGTACTTC.

The V gene is TRBV3-1, the J gene TRBJ1-4, with 7 bases matching TRBD1. CDR3 length equals 15 residues. The germline V gene encodes CDR1 LGHDT and CDR2 YNNKEL (reference sequence). V lost 5 bases to trimming and J lost 6 bases; unmatched junction nucleotides: 9. The CDR3 is CASSGRDRKYEKLFF. The CDR3, as DNA: TGTGCCAGCAGCGGGAGGGACAGAAAATATGAAAAACTGTTTTTT.

This clonotype has a handful of counts. DNA of the CDR3: TGTGCCAGCAGCTCGCTCCCCGGTAATGAAAAACTGTTTTTT. As protein: CASSSLPGNEKLFF. This chain joins TRBV7-2 and TRBJ1-4, with D unclear. This CDR3 is 14 amino acids long. The germline V gene encodes CDR1 SGHTA and CDR2 FQGNSA. Deletions cut 4 bases from V and 4 bases from J, with 10 bases between.

This clonotype was recorded a few times. The J gene is TRBJ1-5, the V gene TRBV19; TRBD1 might be the D (5 bases). This CDR3 is 12 amino acids long. The germline V gene has CDR1 LNHDA and CDR2 SQIVND (reference sequence). V lost 1 base, J lost 9 bases, and 7 bases lay in between. CDR3 in amino acids: CASSIGDGPQHF. DNA for the CDR3: TGTGCCAGTAGTATAGGGGACGGGCCCCAGCATTTT. Based on the CDR3 plus reference TRBV19 and TRBJ1-5, the full variable domain is DGGITQSPKYLFRKEGQNVTLSCEQNLNHDAMYWYRQDPGQGLRLIYYSQIVNDFQKGDIAEGYSVSREKKESFPLTVTSAQKNPTAFYLCASSIGDGPQHFGDGTRLSIL.

The rearrangement joins TRBV21-1 to TRBJ2-3; the DNA was not used to check the table's D call, TRBD1. TRBV21-1 corresponds to a pseudogene. CDR3 length: 15 residues. The CDR3 spells CASGPGVLGTDTQYF. As DNA, the CDR3 is TGTGCCAGCGGGCCAGGGGTGCTCGGGACAGATACGCAGTATTTT.

V gene TRBV7-2 combines with J gene TRBJ1-1; a possible D gene is TRBD1 (5 bases). The CDR3 totals 14 residues. Germline CDR1 reads SGHTA; CDR2 reads FQGNSA. V dropped 3 bases and J dropped 0 bases, with 8 bases sitting between them. The CDR3 region is CASSFVGLNTEAFF. The DNA for the CDR3 is TGTGCCAGCAGCTTCGTGGGGCTGAACACTGAAGCTTTCTTT.

The sample holds a few counts of this clonotype. This chain connects TRBV5-1 to TRBJ2-5; D gene unclear. The CDR3 contains 15 residues. The germline V gene encodes CDR1 SGHRS and CDR2 YFSETQ. Trimming took 7 bases from V and 1 from J, leaving 17 bases between them. CDR3 in amino acids: CASSLTTRSQETQYF. The DNA of the CDR3 is TGCGCCAGCTCCCTAACGACGAGAAGCCAAGAGACCCAGTACTTC.

The V call is TRBV5-1, the J call TRBJ1-1; TRBD1 matches 8 bases. Trimming took 4 bases from V and 7 from J; bases not matched to a gene: 6. CDR3 length: 13 amino acids. Germline V gives CDR1 SGHRS, CDR2 YFSETQ. CDR3 residues: CASSGGTGSEAFF. The CDR3 nucleotides are TGCGCCAGCAGCGGCGGGACAGGTAGTGAAGCTTTCTTT.